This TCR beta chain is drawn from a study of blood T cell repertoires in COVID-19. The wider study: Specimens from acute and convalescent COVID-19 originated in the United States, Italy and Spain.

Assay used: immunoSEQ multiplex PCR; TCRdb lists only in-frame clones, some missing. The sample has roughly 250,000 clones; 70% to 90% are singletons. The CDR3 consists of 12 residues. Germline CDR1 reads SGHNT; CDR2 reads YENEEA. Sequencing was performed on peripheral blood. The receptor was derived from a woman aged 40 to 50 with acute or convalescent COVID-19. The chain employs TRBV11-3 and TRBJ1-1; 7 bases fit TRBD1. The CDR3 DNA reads TGTTCCCGGGGCAGGGGGAGGACTGAAGCTTTCTTT. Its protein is CSRGRGRTEAFF. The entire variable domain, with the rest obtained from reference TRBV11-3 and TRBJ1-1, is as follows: EAGVVQSPRYKIIEKKQPVAFWCNPISGHNTLYWYLQNLGQGPELLIRYENEEAVDDSQLPKDRFSAERLKGVDSTLKIQPAELGDSAVYLCSRGRGRTEAFFGQGTRLTVV.